The rows below give T cell receptor beta chains drawn from one sample of a study of T cell responses to AZD1222 COVID-19 vaccine. The table came from immunoSEQ multiplex PCR; TCRdb's copy has only in-frame clones and leaves some out. This table has about 74,000 clones, 75% to 90% appearing once. Source: peripheral blood, taken on day 0 of AZD1222 vaccination. Receptors originate from an adult in good health. CDR3s include the opening cysteine and the closing phenylalanine or tryptophan. A D gene is named only where the DNA matches it firmly. Not every row has a clone size; where given, it reads once, few, many or a size class.

V	size	D	J	DNA	CDR3
TRBV4-1	-	-	TRBJ1-5	TGCGCCAGCAGCCAAGAGACAAGGAACAGGGCTGATCAGCCCCAGCATTTT	CASSQETRNRADQPQHF
TRBV20-1	-	-	TRBJ2-5	TGCAGTGCCGAACATTCGGAGACCCAGTACTTC	CSAEHSETQYF
TRBV14	-	-	TRBJ2-1	TGTGCCAGCAGCCAAGACGAGCAGTTCTTC	CASSQDEQFF
TRBV19	-	-	TRBJ2-7	TGTGCCAGTAGTATATCCCGTTTTGACGAGCAGTACTTC	CASSISRFDEQYF
TRBV9	-	TRBD1	TRBJ2-7	TGTGCCAGCAGCGCCCGACAGGGTCACTCCTACGAGCAGTACTTC	CASSARQGHSYEQYF
TRBV7-8	-	-	TRBJ1-4	TGTGCCAGCAGCTCTGGACGGGACGGCAGGGGTCGTGAAAAACTGTTTTTT	CASSSGRDGRGREKLFF
TRBV7-9	once	-	TRBJ2-6	TGTGCCAGCAGCTTAGTTGGGGCCAACGTCCTGACTTTC	CASSLVGANVLTF
TRBV24-1	-	-	TRBJ1-6	TGTGCCACCAGTGCTGGCAATAATTCACCCCTCCACTTT	CATSAGNNSPLHF
TRBV2	few	TRBD1	TRBJ1-2	TGTGCTTCTTTTGACAGGGACTATGGCTACACCTTC	CASFDRDYGYTF
TRBV30	medium-sized	-	TRBJ1-2	TGTGCCTGGAGTCATACTACCGGGACACCCTATGGCTACACCTTC	CAWSHTTGTPYGYTF
TRBV9	-	-	TRBJ2-1	TGTGCCAGCAGCAGCCCCGGACTCTCCAATGAGCAGTTCTTC	CASSSPGLSNEQFF
TRBV30	-	-	TRBJ2-3	TGTGCCTGGAGTGTAAGGGCAGATACGCAGTATTTT	CAWSVRADTQYF
TRBV27	-	-	TRBJ2-1	TGTGCCAGCAGTTTTGGAGTTGGGGGGATATCATCCTACAATGAGCAGTTCTTC	CASSFGVGGISSYNEQFF
TRBV20-1	-	-	TRBJ1-6	TGCAGTGCCGACCTAGATGGCGACTTT	CSADLDGDF
TRBV7-2	-	-	TRBJ2-7	TGTGCCAGCAGCTTAGAGGTGGGCCAGAGCTCCTACGAGCAGTACTTC	CASSLEVGQSSYEQYF
TRBV5-4	-	TRBD1	TRBJ1-6	TGTGCCAGCAGCTTTGGGACAGGGGCGCAAAATTCACCCCTCCACTTT	CASSFGTGAQNSPLHF
TRBV29-1	-	TRBD1	TRBJ2-7	TGCAGCGTTGAAGTGGGACAGGGAAACGAGCAGTACTTC	CSVEVGQGNEQYF
TRBV7-2	-	-	TRBJ1-2	TGTGCCAGCAGCCAAGCTAATACAGGGTGGGGAGGCTACACCTTC	CASSQANTGWGGYTF
TRBV6-5	-	-	TRBJ1-6	TGTGCCAGTGCCAGGGAGAAATCACCCCTCCACTTT	CASAREKSPLHF
TRBV19	-	-	TRBJ2-7	TGTGCCAGTAGTATCCTGGGCAGGGGGGTTGACGAGCAGTACTTC	CASSILGRGVDEQYF
TRBV5-6	-	TRBD1	TRBJ1-1	TGTGCCAGCAGCTTTGGACAGGGGACTGAAGCTTTCTTT	CASSFGQGTEAFF
TRBV11-1	few	TRBD1	TRBJ1-2	TGTGCCAGCAGCTTAGAGGAGACAGGGGATGGCTACACCTTC	CASSLEETGDGYTF
TRBV29-1	once	TRBD2	TRBJ2-3	TGCAGCGTGCTCGGTGGAGCGGGGACAGATACGCAGTATTTT	CSVLGGAGTDTQYF
TRBV7-2	-	-	TRBJ2-1	TGTGCCAGCAGCTTAGACCGAGCGGAGCAGTTCTTC	CASSLDRAEQFF
TRBV28	-	-	TRBJ1-2	TGTGCCAGCACAACCTATCCAGGGGTAGGCGGCTACACCTTC	CASTTYPGVGGYTF
TRBV25-1	-	TRBD1	TRBJ2-7	TGTGCCAGCAGTGAATCCGGGACAGGAGTTTCGTACGAGCAGTACTTC	CASSESGTGVSYEQYF
TRBV7-4	-	TRBD1	TRBJ1-5	TGTGCCAGCAGCACGGGACAGGGGGCCATCTATCAGCCCCAGCATTTT	CASSTGQGAIYQPQHF
TRBV6-4	-	-	TRBJ2-2	TGTGCCAGCAGTGACTCGCCAGGCGCCGGGGAGCTGTTTTTT	CASSDSPGAGELFF
TRBV19	-	TRBD2	TRBJ2-1	TGTGCCAGTAGTATTGAGGGGAGGGGCTCCTACAATGAGCAGTTCTTC	CASSIEGRGSYNEQFF
TRBV6-2/TRBV6-3	once	TRBD2	TRBJ2-1	TGTGCCAGCAGTTACTCGACTAGCGGGAGTACCGGCAATGAGCAGTTCTTC	CASSYSTSGSTGNEQFF
TRBV7-8	-	-	TRBJ2-7	TGTGCCAGCAGCACCTCCTACGAGCAGTACTTC	CASSTSYEQYF
TRBV2	-	-	TRBJ2-7	TGTGCCAGCGGGACCACCTACGAGCAGTACTTC	CASGTTYEQYF
TRBV6-5	once	-	TRBJ2-3	TGTGCCAGCAAGGGCTTTAAAAGCCCGACAGATACGCAGTATTTT	CASKGFKSPTDTQYF
TRBV6-7	-	-	TRBJ1-6	TGTGCCAGCAGTTACCTCCGATCGAGCTCCTATAATTCACCCCTCCACTTT	CASSYLRSSSYNSPLHF
TRBV29-1	once	TRBD2	TRBJ2-1	TGCAGCGCCCCGGGACTAGCGGGGGACAATGAGCAGTTCTTC	CSAPGLAGDNEQFF
TRBV5-5	-	TRBD1	TRBJ2-5	TGTGCCAGCAGCCACGGGACAGATCAAGAGACCCAGTACTTC	CASSHGTDQETQYF
TRBV24-1	once	-	TRBJ1-1	TGTGCCACCAGTGATGGGCCCCAGGGTTTATGGGAGATGAACACTGAAGCTTTCTTT	CATSDGPQGLWEMNTEAFF
TRBV2	-	TRBD1	TRBJ1-6	TGTGCCAGCAGTGTGAGTTGGGGACAGGGGACCCCCCTCCACTTT	CASSVSWGQGTPLHF
TRBV7-2	-	-	TRBJ2-7	TGTGCCAGCAGTCTTGACTTACCCTACGAGCAGTACTTC	CASSLDLPYEQYF
TRBV7-3	once	-	TRBJ1-2	TGTGCCAGCAGCCTAGAAGGGACGGACTATGGCTACACCTTC	CASSLEGTDYGYTF
TRBV2	-	TRBD1	TRBJ1-1	TGTGCCAGCAACAGGGGGAACACTGAAGCTTTCTTT	CASNRGNTEAFF
TRBV7-3	-	-	TRBJ2-1	TGTGCCAGCAGCATTAGTGGAAGTGACAATGAGCAGTTCTTC	CASSISGSDNEQFF
TRBV19	-	-	TRBJ1-4	TGTGCCAGTAGTTTAAGTAACAATGAAAAACTGTTTTTT	CASSLSNNEKLFF
TRBV24-1	-	TRBD1	TRBJ2-1	TGTGCCACCAGTGATCCGACAGGGAGCTCCTACAATGAGCAGTTCTTC	CATSDPTGSSYNEQFF
TRBV5-1	-	TRBD2	TRBJ2-3	TGCGCCAGCAGCTTGGAGCTAGCGGGGGGGCTTGATACGCAGTATTTT	CASSLELAGGLDTQYF
TRBV19	-	TRBD1	TRBJ2-1	TGTGCCAGTAGACTAAGGACAGGGGGTTCCTACAATGAGCAGTTCTTC	CASRLRTGGSYNEQFF
TRBV11-2	-	-	TRBJ2-7	TGTGCCAGCAGCCGGTGGACCTACGAGCAGTACTTC	CASSRWTYEQYF
TRBV27	-	TRBD1	TRBJ2-7	TGTGCCAGCAGCCCGACAGGGGTCGAGCAGTACTTC	CASSPTGVEQYF
TRBV27	once	TRBD2	TRBJ2-1	TGTGCCAGCAGTTTAGGGGGGGTTTACAATGAGCAGTTCTTC	CASSLGGVYNEQFF
TRBV28	-	-	TRBJ2-3	TGTGCCAGCACAAGGGGGTCCCTTAACGCAGATACGCAGTATTTT	CASTRGSLNADTQYF
TRBV7-6	-	-	TRBJ2-7	TGTGCCAGCAGCTCCCTCTCGGACTCCTACGAGCAGTACTTC	CASSSLSDSYEQYF
TRBV7-9	-	-	TRBJ2-2	TGTGCCAGCAGCTTAGGGGGAATTGGCACCGGGGAGCTGTTTTTT	CASSLGGIGTGELFF
TRBV19	-	TRBD1	TRBJ1-1	TGTGCCAGCGGTGGTCCAGGGGGACGGAGTGAAGCTTTCTTT	CASGGPGGRSEAFF
TRBV29-1	-	TRBD2	TRBJ2-7	TGCAGCGTTGAATTAGCGGGAGGATTCTACGAGCAGTACTTC	CSVELAGGFYEQYF
TRBV6-6	-	-	TRBJ1-4	TGTGCCAGCAGTTACCGGGGGGGGAATGAAAAACTGTTTTTT	CASSYRGGNEKLFF